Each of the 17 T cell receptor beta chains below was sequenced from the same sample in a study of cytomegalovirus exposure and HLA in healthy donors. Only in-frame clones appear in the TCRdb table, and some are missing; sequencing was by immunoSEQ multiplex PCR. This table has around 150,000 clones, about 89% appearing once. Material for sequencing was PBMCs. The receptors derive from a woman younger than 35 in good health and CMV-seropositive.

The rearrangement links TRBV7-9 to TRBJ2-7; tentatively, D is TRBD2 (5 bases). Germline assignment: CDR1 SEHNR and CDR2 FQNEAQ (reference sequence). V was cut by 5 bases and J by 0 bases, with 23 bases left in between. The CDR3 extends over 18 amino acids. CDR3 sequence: CASSNPGGLGKSSYEQYF. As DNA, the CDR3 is TGTGCCAGCAGCAACCCTGGAGGTTTGGGGAAAAGCTCCTACGAGCAGTACTTC.

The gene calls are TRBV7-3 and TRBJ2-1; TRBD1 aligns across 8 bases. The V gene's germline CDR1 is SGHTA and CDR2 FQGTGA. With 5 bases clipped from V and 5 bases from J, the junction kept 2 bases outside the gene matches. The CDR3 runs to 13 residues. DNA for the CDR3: TGTGCCAGCAGCCCGGACAGGGACAATGAGCAGTTCTTC. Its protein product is CASSPDRDNEQFF.

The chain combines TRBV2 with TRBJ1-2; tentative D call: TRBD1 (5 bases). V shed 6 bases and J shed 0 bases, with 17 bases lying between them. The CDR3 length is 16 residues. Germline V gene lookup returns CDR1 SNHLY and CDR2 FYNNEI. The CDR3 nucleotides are TGTGCCAGCAGGGTGACCGGGGGTGCCGCTAACTATGGCTACACCTTC. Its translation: CASRVTGGAANYGYTF.

CDR3 sequence: CTSSRTLGLHNQPQHF. Written as DNA, the CDR3 is TGCACCAGCAGCCGGACACTTGGCCTACACAATCAGCCCCAGCATTTT. The chain is built from TRBV1 and TRBJ1-5; the table's TRBD1 call for D was not verified on the DNA. TRBV1 is classified as a pseudogene. CDR3 length equals 16 residues.

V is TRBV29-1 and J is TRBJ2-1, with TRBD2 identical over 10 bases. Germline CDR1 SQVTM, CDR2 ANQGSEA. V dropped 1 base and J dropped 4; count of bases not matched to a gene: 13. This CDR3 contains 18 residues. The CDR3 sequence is CSVEGVLAGAVQYNEQFF. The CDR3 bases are TGCAGCGTTGAAGGGGTCCTAGCGGGAGCGGTCCAATACAATGAGCAGTTCTTC.

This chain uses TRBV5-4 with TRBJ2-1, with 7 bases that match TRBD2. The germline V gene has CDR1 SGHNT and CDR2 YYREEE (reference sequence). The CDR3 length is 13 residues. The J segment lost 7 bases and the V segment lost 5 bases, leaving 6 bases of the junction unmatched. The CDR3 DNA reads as TGTGCCAGCAGGCTCGGGGGGACGAATGAGCAGTTCTTC. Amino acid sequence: CASRLGGTNEQFF. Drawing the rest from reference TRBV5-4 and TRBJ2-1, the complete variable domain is ETGVTQSPTHLIKTRGQQVTLRCSSQSGHNTVSWYQQALGQGPQFIFQYYREEENGRGNFPPRFSGLQFPNYSSELNVNALELDDSALYLCASRLGGTNEQFFGPGTRLTVL.

The chain's CDR3 is CSVGVMSGAYEQYF. CDR3 nucleotides: TGCAGCGTTGGTGTTATGAGCGGTGCCTACGAGCAGTACTTC. This rearrangement joins TRBV29-1 to TRBJ2-7; TRBD2 is a possible D gene (5 bases). The germline CDR1 and CDR2 sequences are SQVTM and ANQGSEA. The CDR3 length is 14 residues. The V end lost 4 bases, the J end lost 2 bases, and 15 bases lay between the germline ends.

The CDR3 loop is CASSSGTGQYEQYF. The DNA for the CDR3 is TGCGCCAGCAGCTCCGGGACAGGGCAGTACGAGCAGTACTTC. The rearrangement links TRBV5-1 to TRBJ2-7, with 9 nucleotides matching TRBD1. The germline V gene has CDR1 SGHRS and CDR2 YFSETQ. The CDR3 loop spans 14 amino acids. With 3 bases clipped from V and 4 bases from J, the junction kept 5 bases outside the gene matches.

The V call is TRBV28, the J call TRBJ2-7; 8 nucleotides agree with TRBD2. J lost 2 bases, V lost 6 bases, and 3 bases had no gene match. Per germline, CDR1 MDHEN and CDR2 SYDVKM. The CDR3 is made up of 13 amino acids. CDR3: CASSTGRAYEQYF. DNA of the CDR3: TGTGCCAGCAGCACCGGGAGGGCCTACGAGCAGTACTTC.

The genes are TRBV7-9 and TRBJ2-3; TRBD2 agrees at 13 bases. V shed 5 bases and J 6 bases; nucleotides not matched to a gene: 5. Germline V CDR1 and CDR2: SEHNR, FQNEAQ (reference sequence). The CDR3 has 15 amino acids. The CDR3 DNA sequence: TGTGCCAGCAGCGCCGGGACTAGCGGGACCGATACGCAGTATTTT. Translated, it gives CASSAGTSGTDTQYF.

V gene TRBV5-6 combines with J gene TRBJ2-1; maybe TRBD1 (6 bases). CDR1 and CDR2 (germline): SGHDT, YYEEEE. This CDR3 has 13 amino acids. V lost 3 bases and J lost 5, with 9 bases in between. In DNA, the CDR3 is TGTGCCAGCAGCTCGGACAGTGACAATGAGCAGTTCTTC. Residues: CASSSDSDNEQFF.

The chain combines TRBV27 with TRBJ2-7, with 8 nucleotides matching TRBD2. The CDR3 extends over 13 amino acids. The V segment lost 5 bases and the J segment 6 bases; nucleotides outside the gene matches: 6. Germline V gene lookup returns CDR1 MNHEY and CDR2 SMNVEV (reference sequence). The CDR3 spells CASSPRLASEQYF. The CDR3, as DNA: TGTGCCAGCAGTCCCCGACTAGCGAGCGAGCAGTACTTC.

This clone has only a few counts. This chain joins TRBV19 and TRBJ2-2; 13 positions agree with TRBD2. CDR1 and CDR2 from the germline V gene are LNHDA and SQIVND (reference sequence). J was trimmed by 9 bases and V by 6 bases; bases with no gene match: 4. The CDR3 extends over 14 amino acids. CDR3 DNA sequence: TGTGCCAGTAGCAGGACTAGCGGGAGCCGGGAGCTGTTTTTT. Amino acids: CASSRTSGSRELFF. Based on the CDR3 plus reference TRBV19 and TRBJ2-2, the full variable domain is DGGITQSPKYLFRKEGQNVTLSCEQNLNHDAMYWYRQDPGQGLRLIYYSQIVNDFQKGDIAEGYSVSREKKESFPLTVTSAQKNPTAFYLCASSRTSGSRELFFGEGSRLTVL.

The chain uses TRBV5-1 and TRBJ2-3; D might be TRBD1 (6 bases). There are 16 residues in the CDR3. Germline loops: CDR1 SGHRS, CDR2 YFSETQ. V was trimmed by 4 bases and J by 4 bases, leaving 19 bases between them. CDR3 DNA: TGCGCCAGCAGCGTAATGACTGGCCCAGGGGCAGATACGCAGTATTTT. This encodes CASSVMTGPGADTQYF.

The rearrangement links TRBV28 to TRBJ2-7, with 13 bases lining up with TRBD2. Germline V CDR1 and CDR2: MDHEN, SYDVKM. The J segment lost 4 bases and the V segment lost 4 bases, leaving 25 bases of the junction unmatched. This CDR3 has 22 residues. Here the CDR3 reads CASSSTPTWTSGRNRRHYEQYF. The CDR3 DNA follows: TGTGCCAGCAGTTCAACCCCCACCTGGACTAGCGGGAGAAACCGAAGACATTACGAGCAGTACTTC.

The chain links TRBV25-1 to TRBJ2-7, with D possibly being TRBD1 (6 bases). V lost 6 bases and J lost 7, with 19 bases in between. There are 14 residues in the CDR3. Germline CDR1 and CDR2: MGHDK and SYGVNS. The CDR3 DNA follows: TGTGCCAGCAGCCAGACAGGCCCTGGTAGAGAGCAGTACTTC. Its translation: CASSQTGPGREQYF.

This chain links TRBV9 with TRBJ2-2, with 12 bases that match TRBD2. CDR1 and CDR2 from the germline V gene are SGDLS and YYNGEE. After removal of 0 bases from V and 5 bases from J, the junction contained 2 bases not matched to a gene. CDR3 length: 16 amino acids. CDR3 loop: CASSVALAGGTGELFF. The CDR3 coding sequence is TGTGCCAGCAGCGTAGCACTAGCGGGGGGAACCGGGGAGCTGTTTTTT.